Following are 13 T cell receptor beta chains from one sample sequenced in a study of shared clonotypes between healthy human individuals. Assay used: immunoSEQ multiplex PCR; TCRdb lists only in-frame clones, some missing. The repertoire holds about 1 million clones, with about 70% as singletons. The specimen was memory CD4+ T cells sorted from blood. The subset is: CD45RA-negative fraction. The receptors were sampled from a man aged 18 to 30 in good health.

The chain couples TRBV7-2 to TRBJ1-2, with D unclear. Trimming stripped 1 base from V and 9 bases from J, with 9 bases between. The CDR3 is 12 amino acids. The germline V gene encodes CDR1 SGHTA and CDR2 FQGNSA. The CDR3 protein is CASSLVARSYTF. For the CDR3, the DNA is TGTGCCAGCAGCTTAGTAGCCCGTAGCTACACCTTC.

The chain is built from TRBV7-2 and TRBJ2-5, with D possibly TRBD2 on 6 matching bases. In germline, CDR1 is SGHTA, CDR2 FQGNSA. The germline V and J ends were trimmed by 2 bases and 5 bases, with 18 bases remaining between them. The CDR3 covers 16 residues. CDR3 sequence (DNA): TGTGCCAGCAGCTTAAGTTACTTGCCGAGCGGGGAGACCCAGTACTTC. Translating gives CASSLSYLPSGETQYF.

The sample holds many counts of this clone. This chain links TRBV5-8 with TRBJ2-2; D tentatively reads TRBD1 or TRBD2 (5 bases each). V gave up 0 bases and J gave up 8 bases, with 17 bases separating them. This CDR3 has 16 amino acids. CDR1 is SGHTS, CDR2 YDEGEE, per germline. The CDR3 nucleotides are TGTGCCAGCAGCTTGGGGCAGCGGTCAGGGCCTGGGGAGCTGTTTTTT. This codes for CASSLGQRSGPGELFF.

The chain uses TRBV10-2 and TRBJ2-7; 7 nucleotides match TRBD2. There are 15 residues in the CDR3. V dropped 4 bases and J dropped 2; count of bases not matched to a gene: 8. Germline V gene data show CDR1 as WSHSY and CDR2 as SAAADI. The CDR3 coding sequence is TGCGCCAGCAGTGGTCAGCGGGGCACCACCTACGAGCAGTACTTC. As protein: CASSGQRGTTYEQYF.

In its sample, this clone was seen a few times. The chain carries TRBV5-1 and TRBJ1-2; D gene ambiguous. The CDR3 runs to 14 residues. Trimming took 0 bases from V and 8 from J, leaving 14 bases between them. Looked up from germline, CDR1 is SGHRS and CDR2 is YFSETQ. CDR3 loop: CASSLVAGVRGYTF. The CDR3 region has the DNA TGCGCCAGCAGCTTGGTCGCGGGAGTGCGAGGCTACACCTTC. The whole variable domain, filled in from reference TRBV5-1 and TRBJ1-2, reads KAGVTQTPRYLIKTRGQQVTLSCSPISGHRSVSWYQQTPGQGLQFLFEYFSETQRNKGNFPGRFSGRQFSNSRSEMNVSTLELGDSALYLCASSLVAGVRGYTFGSGTRLTVV.

The chain joins TRBV19 to TRBJ2-7, with 9 positions matching TRBD1. Germline V gene lookup returns CDR1 LNHDA and CDR2 SQIVND (reference sequence). This CDR3 comprises 15 residues. V was clipped by 7 bases and J by 5 bases; unmatched bases: 12. The CDR3, as DNA: TGTGCCAGTACAAGAACCTGGACAGGGGCGAACGAGCAGTACTTC. Protein sequence: CASTRTWTGANEQYF.

The chain carries TRBV15 and TRBJ2-7; D is uncertain. Germline lookup yields CDR1 LNHNV and CDR2 YYDKDF (reference sequence). V dropped 1 base and J dropped 2 bases, with 15 bases sitting between them. The CDR3 contains 16 residues. CDR3 loop: CATSRASGNRAYEQYF. As DNA, the CDR3 is TGTGCCACCAGCAGAGCTTCTGGAAACAGAGCCTACGAGCAGTACTTC.

Details on this clone: Other DNA sequences in this specimen translate into the identical CDR3. The chain joins TRBV9 to TRBJ2-5; D is possibly TRBD1 (5 bases). Trimming took off 0 bases at V and 5 bases at J, with 8 bases between the two ends. Per the germline V gene, CDR1 is SGDLS and CDR2 is YYNGEE. The CDR3 consists of 13 residues. In nucleotides, the CDR3 is TGTGCCAGCAGCGTAGGACAGCAGGAGACCCAGTACTTC. Its protein is CASSVGQQETQYF. Combining the CDR3 with reference TRBV9 and TRBJ2-5 gives the whole variable domain DSGVTQTPKHLITATGQRVTLRCSPRSGDLSVYWYQQSLDQGLQFLIQYYNGEERAKGNILERFSAQQFPDLHSELNLSSLELGDSALYFCASSVGQQETQYFGPGTRLLVL.

The CDR3 reads CASSAPASPSGGELFF. Written as DNA, the CDR3 is TGTGCCAGCAGTGCCCCGGCTAGTCCGTCGGGCGGGGAGCTGTTTTTT. This chain uses TRBV6-1 with TRBJ2-2, with D unclear. The length of the CDR3 is 16 residues. V was pared by 4 bases and J by 7 bases, with 19 bases between. Germline V lookup: CDR1 MNHNS, CDR2 SASEGT.

V usage is TRBV28 and J usage is TRBJ1-2; 8 bases fit TRBD1. Germline V gives CDR1 MDHEN, CDR2 SYDVKM. J gave up 7 bases and V 5 bases, and 9 bases lay outside the gene matches. CDR3 length equals 14 residues. The CDR3 loop is CASSLPRTGFGYTF. CDR3 sequence (DNA): TGTGCCAGCAGTCTACCGAGGACAGGGTTTGGCTACACCTTC.

This chain links TRBV7-9 with TRBJ2-1; D is perhaps TRBD1 (6 bases). With 1 base removed from V and 8 bases from J, the gap between germline ends came to 15 bases. The CDR3 sequence is 15 residues long. Looked up from germline, CDR1 is SEHNR and CDR2 is FQNEAQ (reference sequence). CDR3 region: CASSLGGRAKDEQFF. The CDR3, as DNA: TGTGCCAGCAGCTTAGGGGGGCGAGCCAAGGATGAGCAGTTCTTC. The full variable domain, with the rest looked up from reference TRBV7-9 and TRBJ2-1, is DTGVSQNPRHKITKRGQNVTFRCDPISEHNRLYWYRQTLGQGPEFLTYFQNEAQLEKSRLLSDRFSAERPKGSFSTLEIQRTEQGDSAMYLCASSLGGRAKDEQFFGPGTRLTVL.

The chain couples TRBV28 to TRBJ2-7; 14 nucleotides match TRBD2. Looked up from germline, CDR1 is MDHEN and CDR2 is SYDVKM. This CDR3 spans 15 amino acids. V shed 7 bases, J shed 7 bases, and the junction held 9 bases outside the gene matches. The CDR3: CASTDSGLAGAEQYF. The CDR3 DNA follows: TGTGCCAGCACCGATTCGGGACTAGCGGGGGCGGAGCAGTACTTC.

Worth noting for this clone: Other DNA sequences in the sample encode the same CDR3. This chain uses TRBV20-1 with TRBJ1-6; 7 nucleotides line up with TRBD1. CDR3 length equals 11 residues. Germline V lookup: CDR1 DFQATT, CDR2 SNEGSKA (reference sequence). V trimming: 6 bases; J trimming: 7 bases; junction bases outside the gene matches: 0. The CDR3 protein is CSADRNSPLHF. CDR3 bases: TGCAGTGCGGACAGGAATTCACCCCTCCACTTT.